A selection of T cell receptor beta chains follows, all from one sample in a study of identical twins. TCRdb reprocessed the 5' RACE reads via MiXCR and lists one record per CDR3 protein. Of around 680,000 distinct CDR3 sequences listed, less than 10% are singletons. These data were also filed under a second study, of yellow fever vaccine responses in identical twins.

Sequencing input: PBMCs. Receptors originate from a young woman in good health. CDR3s include the opening cysteine and the closing phenylalanine or tryptophan. D genes are given only for firm matches. Clone sizes are given selectively: once, few, many, or a class where the clone is expanded.

-	TRBV7-2	-	TRBJ1-2	TGTGCCAGCAGCTCCCTGGCGGGGCGAGGGACCTTC	CASSSLAGRGTF
TRBD2	TRBV20-1	few	TRBJ2-3	TGCAGTGCTTCGGGACTAGCGGGAGGGCTTGGCACAGATACGCAGTATTTT	CSASGLAGGLGTDTQYF
-	TRBV7-9	few	TRBJ2-7	TGTGCCAGCAGCATCAACAAGGGACTTCACTACGAGCAGTACTTC	CASSINKGLHYEQYF
-	TRBV6-2/TRBV6-3	-	TRBJ2-1	TGTGCCAGCAGTGTTGACAGGAGCTCCTACAATGAGCAGTTCTTC	CASSVDRSSYNEQFF
-	TRBV20-1	many	TRBJ2-1	TGCAGTGCTAGTGTGGGGACTGAGCAGTTCTTC	CSASVGTEQFF
-	TRBV7-9	-	TRBJ2-3	TGTGCCAGCAGCTTAGTGCGCGATCCTAGCACAGATACGCAGTATTTT	CASSLVRDPSTDTQYF
-	TRBV27	-	TRBJ2-3	TGTGCCAGCTCAGGTCGGGTGGGCTATACGCAGTATTTT	CASSGRVGYTQYF
-	TRBV20-1	few	TRBJ1-5	TGCAGTGCTAGCACCGGGGTCAATCAGCCCCAGCATTTT	CSASTGVNQPQHF
TRBD1	TRBV5-1	many	TRBJ2-7	TGCGCCAGCAGCTTGGCCGGGACAGGGGGCGCAGGCTACGAGCAGTACTTC	CASSLAGTGGAGYEQYF
TRBD1	TRBV2	many	TRBJ1-5	TGTGCCAGCACCAGGACAGGGGGGAATCAGCCCCAGCATTTT	CASTRTGGNQPQHF
-	TRBV20-1	-	TRBJ2-1	TGCAGTGCTAGAGATCCGCGGGGCAAGGGTGAGCAGTTCTTC	CSARDPRGKGEQFF
TRBD2	TRBV3-1	few	TRBJ2-3	TGTGCCAGCAGCCAAGAGGGTCTAGCGGTCACAGATACGCAGTATTTT	CASSQEGLAVTDTQYF
TRBD2	TRBV7-2	-	TRBJ2-5	TGTGCCAGCAGCTTCTATCTTAGCGGGGGGCAGGAGACCCAGTACTTC	CASSFYLSGGQETQYF
-	TRBV10-3	many	TRBJ2-1	TGTGCCATCAGTGAAGGGGGAGTCTCCTACAATGAGCAGTTCTTC	CAISEGGVSYNEQFF
-	TRBV11-2	-	TRBJ2-5	TGTGCCAGCAGCAAGGGGTGGGAGACCCAGTACTTC	CASSKGWETQYF
-	TRBV6-5	few	TRBJ2-7	TGTGCCAGCAGTTTTGACGGTTACTCCTACGAGCAGTACTTC	CASSFDGYSYEQYF
-	TRBV10-3	many	TRBJ2-7	TGTGCCATCAGTGATTTGTGGGGTCAAGGTGTTGACGAGCAGTACTTC	CAISDLWGQGVDEQYF
-	TRBV28	many	TRBJ1-1	TGTGCCAGCAGTTCCGGGGCGGTCCGGGGCGACACTGAAGCTTTCTTT	CASSSGAVRGDTEAFF
TRBD2	TRBV6-5	-	TRBJ2-7	TGTGCCAGCAGTTCCCCCTCACTAGCGGGAGAGAACGAGCAGTACTTC	CASSSPSLAGENEQYF
TRBD2	TRBV12-3/TRBV12-4	-	TRBJ2-7	TGTGCCAGCAGTTTTCTAGCGGGAGGGAGGGCTGGCGAGCAGTACTTC	CASSFLAGGRAGEQYF
TRBD2	TRBV12-3/TRBV12-4	many	TRBJ2-7	TGTGCCAGCAGTTTACTAGCGGGCCCCTACGAGCAGTACTTC	CASSLLAGPYEQYF
TRBD2	TRBV5-6	many	TRBJ2-5	TGTGCCAGCAGCTTGGGACGGGAGCGGGGAGAGACCCAGTACTTC	CASSLGRERGETQYF
-	TRBV27	many	TRBJ2-5	TGTGCCAGCAGCGACCTCAAAGGAGAGACCCAGTACTTC	CASSDLKGETQYF
TRBD1	TRBV29-1	many	TRBJ2-7	TGCAGCGCCGCATGGGACAGGGGCCACGAGCAGTACTTC	CSAAWDRGHEQYF
TRBD2	TRBV29-1	many	TRBJ2-2	TGCAGCGCCCAGGGACTAGCGGGAGGCAACACCGGGGAGCTGTTTTTT	CSAQGLAGGNTGELFF
TRBD2	TRBV6-5	-	TRBJ2-1	TGTGCCAGCAGTTCGGGCCCCGCGGGGGTCGATGAGCAGTTCTTC	CASSSGPAGVDEQFF
-	TRBV6-1	few	TRBJ1-1	TGTGCCAGCAGTGAGAAGAGTAACACTGAAGCTTTCTTT	CASSEKSNTEAFF
-	TRBV30	few	TRBJ1-5	TGTGCCTGGAGTTCTGAGGGAGGTCAGCCCCAGCATTTT	CAWSSEGGQPQHF
-	TRBV5-4	-	TRBJ2-1	TGTGCCAGCAGCACATCGGCCCATGGGGTTTACAATGAGCAGTTCTTC	CASSTSAHGVYNEQFF
TRBD2	TRBV7-3	few	TRBJ2-2	TGTGCCAGCAGCCTGGGACTAGCGGGTCCGGGGGGGGAGCTGTTTTTT	CASSLGLAGPGGELFF
-	TRBV28	few	TRBJ2-2	TGTGCCAGCAGTGGTTCTTCGCAGGGGTACACCGGGGAGCTGTTTTTT	CASSGSSQGYTGELFF
TRBD2	TRBV6-2/TRBV6-3	few	TRBJ2-1	TGTGCCAGCAGGCGCCGCCTTAGCGGGAGGGCCGATGAGCAGTTCTTC	CASRRRLSGRADEQFF
-	TRBV28	-	TRBJ2-3	TGTGCCAGCAGGTCCCGCACGGGGGAACTCACAGATACGCAGTATTTT	CASRSRTGELTDTQYF
-	TRBV20-1	many	TRBJ1-6	TGCAGTGCGCCGACTACCATTTCACCCCTCCACTTT	CSAPTTISPLHF
TRBD1	TRBV6-2/TRBV6-3	few	TRBJ2-1	TGTGCCATCACAGGGGGCGATGAGCAGTTCTTC	CAITGGDEQFF
-	TRBV20-1	many	TRBJ1-6	TGCAGTGCTAGCCGGGACTTAAATTCACCCCTCCACTTT	CSASRDLNSPLHF
-	TRBV20-1	-	TRBJ1-5	TGCAGTGCCTCGGACGCTAATCAGCCCCAGCATTTT	CSASDANQPQHF
-	TRBV7-7	-	TRBJ2-5	TGTGCTAGCAGCTTAGGGGGATTGAAAGAGACCCAGTACTTC	CASSLGGLKETQYF
-	TRBV9	few	TRBJ2-1	TGTGCCAGCAGCCCTGGGCCCGACTACAATGAGCAGTTCTTC	CASSPGPDYNEQFF
-	TRBV12-3/TRBV12-4	-	TRBJ1-1	TGTGCCAGCAGTCCCCGGACAGTCATGAACACTGAAGCTTTCTTT	CASSPRTVMNTEAFF
-	TRBV6-5	-	TRBJ1-2	TGTGCCAGCAGTTACTCCGCGAGCGGGACCCCGGACTATGGCTACACCTTC	CASSYSASGTPDYGYTF
TRBD2	TRBV6-4	-	TRBJ2-1	TGTGCCAGCGGGAACGGGAGGTACAATGAGCAGTTCTTC	CASGNGRYNEQFF
-	TRBV20-1	few	TRBJ2-5	TGCAGTGCTAGGATTCTGGTCGCACAAGAGACCCAGTACTTC	CSARILVAQETQYF
-	TRBV18	few	TRBJ1-5	TGTGCCAGCTCACCGGGGGCAGGGAAACAGCCCCAGCATTTT	CASSPGAGKQPQHF
-	TRBV14	-	TRBJ2-1	TGTGCCAGCAGCCAAGACCTTGGCACTGAGCAGTTCTTC	CASSQDLGTEQFF
-	TRBV19	-	TRBJ2-3	TGTGCCATCCGGGACCCCACAGATACGCAGTATTTT	CAIRDPTDTQYF
TRBD2	TRBV24-1	few	TRBJ2-7	TGTGCCACCAGTGATCCTAGCGGGACACCCCCCTACGAGCAGTACTTC	CATSDPSGTPPYEQYF
TRBD1	TRBV6-2/TRBV6-3	few	TRBJ2-5	TGTGCCAGCAGTTACTCTGGACAGGGAAATCAAGAGACCCAGTACTTC	CASSYSGQGNQETQYF
-	TRBV12-3/TRBV12-4	few	TRBJ2-7	TGTGCCAGCGGTGTTCTGGCCACTACCTACGAGCAGTACTTC	CASGVLATTYEQYF
-	TRBV20-1	-	TRBJ1-4	TGCAGTGCTAGAGGAGGTCTCGCCTTTAATGAAAAACTGTTTTTT	CSARGGLAFNEKLFF